The 2 T cell receptor beta chains presented below share a single source sample, sequenced in a study of CD4 and CD8 cells across lung adenocarcinoma regions. TCRdb ran MiXCR on the PCR reads and lists one entry per CDR3 protein. This sample carries fewer than 4,000 distinct CDR3 sequences, roughly 49% of them seen once, and the ten largest clones take 40% to 55%. Material for sequencing was CD8+ T cells from the center of a lung tumor. All receptors come from a male donor with lung adenocarcinoma. The CD4 and CD8 labels of this study may be unreliable.

The CDR3 reads CASRISAKGLLMNTEAFF. For the CDR3, the DNA is TGTGCCAGCAGGATTTCCGCTAAAGGGCTCCTCATGAACACTGAAGCTTTCTTT. This rearrangement joins TRBV6-1 to TRBJ1-1; D unresolved. The V gene lost 6 bases and the J gene lost 0 bases, with 23 bases spanning the gap. In germline, CDR1 is MNHNS, CDR2 SASEGT. This CDR3 has 18 residues.

DNA for the CDR3: TGTGCCAGCAGAATAGGACAGGGCCATAACAACGAGCAGTACTTC. Its protein product is CASRIGQGHNNEQYF. V and J are TRBV27 and TRBJ2-5; TRBD1 aligns across 8 bases. The J call is in doubt because the DNA end fits TRBJ2-7 better. The CDR3 has 15 residues. Germline V lookup: CDR1 MNHEY, CDR2 SMNVEV (reference sequence).